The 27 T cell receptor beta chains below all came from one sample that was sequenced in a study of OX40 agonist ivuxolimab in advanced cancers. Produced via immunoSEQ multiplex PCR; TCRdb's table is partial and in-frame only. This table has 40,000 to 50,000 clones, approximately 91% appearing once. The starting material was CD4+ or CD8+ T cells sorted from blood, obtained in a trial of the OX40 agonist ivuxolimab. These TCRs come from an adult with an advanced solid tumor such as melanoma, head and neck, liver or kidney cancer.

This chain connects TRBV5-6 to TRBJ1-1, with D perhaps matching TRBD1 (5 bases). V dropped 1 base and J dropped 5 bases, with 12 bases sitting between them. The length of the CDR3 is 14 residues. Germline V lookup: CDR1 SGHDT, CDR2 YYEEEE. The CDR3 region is CASSLSQGKTEAFF. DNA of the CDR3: TGTGCCAGCAGCTTGAGTCAGGGAAAGACTGAAGCTTTCTTT. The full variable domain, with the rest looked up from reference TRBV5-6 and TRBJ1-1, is DAGVTQSPTHLIKTRGQQVTLRCSPKSGHDTVSWYQQALGQGPQFIFQYYEEEERQRGNFPDRFSGHQFPNYSSELNVNALLLGDSALYLCASSLSQGKTEAFFGQGTRLTVV.

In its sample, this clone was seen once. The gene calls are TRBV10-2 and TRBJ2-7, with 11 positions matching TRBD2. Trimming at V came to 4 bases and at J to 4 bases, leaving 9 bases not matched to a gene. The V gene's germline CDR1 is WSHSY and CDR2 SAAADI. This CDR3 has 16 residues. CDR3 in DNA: TGCGCCAGCAGTGCCGAACTAGCGGGAGTACTGTACGAGCAGTACTTC. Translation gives CASSAELAGVLYEQYF.

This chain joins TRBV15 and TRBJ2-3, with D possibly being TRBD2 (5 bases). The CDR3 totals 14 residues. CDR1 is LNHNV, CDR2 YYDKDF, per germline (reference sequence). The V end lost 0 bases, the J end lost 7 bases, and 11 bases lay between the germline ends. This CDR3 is CATSRDNAGYTQYF. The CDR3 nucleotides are TGTGCCACCAGCAGAGATAATGCGGGCTATACGCAGTATTTT.

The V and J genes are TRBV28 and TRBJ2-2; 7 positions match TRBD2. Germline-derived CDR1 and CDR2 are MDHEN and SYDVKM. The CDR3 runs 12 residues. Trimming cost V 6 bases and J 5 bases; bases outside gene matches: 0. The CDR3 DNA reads TGTGCCAGCAGGGGAGGGACCGGGGAGCTGTTTTTT. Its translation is CASRGGTGELFF. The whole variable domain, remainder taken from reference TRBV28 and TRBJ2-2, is DVKVTQSSRYLVKRTGEKVFLECVQDMDHENMFWYRQDPGLGLRLIYFSYDVKMKEKGDIPEGYSVSREKKERFSLILESASTNQTSMYLCASRGGTGELFFGEGSRLTVL.

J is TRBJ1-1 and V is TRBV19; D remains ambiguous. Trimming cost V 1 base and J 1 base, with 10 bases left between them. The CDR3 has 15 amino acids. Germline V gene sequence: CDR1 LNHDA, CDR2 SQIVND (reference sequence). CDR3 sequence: CASSIVAGTNTEAFF. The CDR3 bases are TGTGCCAGTAGTATAGTAGCGGGAACGAACACTGAAGCTTTCTTT.

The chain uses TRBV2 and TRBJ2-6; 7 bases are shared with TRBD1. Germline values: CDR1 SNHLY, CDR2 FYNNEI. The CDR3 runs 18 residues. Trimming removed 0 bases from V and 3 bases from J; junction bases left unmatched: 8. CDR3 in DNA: TGTGCCAGCAGTGAAGCGATTTTAGGGGGCGGTGGGGCCAACGTCCTGACTTTC. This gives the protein CASSEAILGGGGANVLTF.

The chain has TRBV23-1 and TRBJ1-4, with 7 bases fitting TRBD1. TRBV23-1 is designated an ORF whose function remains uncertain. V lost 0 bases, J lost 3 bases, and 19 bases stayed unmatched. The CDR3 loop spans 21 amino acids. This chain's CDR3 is CASSQSRDPGTRGRANEKLFF. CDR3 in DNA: TGCGCCAGCAGTCAATCGCGTGATCCGGGGACTAGGGGGCGGGCTAATGAAAAACTGTTTTTT.

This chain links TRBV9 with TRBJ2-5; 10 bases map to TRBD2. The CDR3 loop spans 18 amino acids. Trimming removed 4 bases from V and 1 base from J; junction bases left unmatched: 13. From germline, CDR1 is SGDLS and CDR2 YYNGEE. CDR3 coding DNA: TGTGCCAGCAGCTCATTAGCGGGGGGACCTTTTTCCCAAGAGACCCAGTACTTC. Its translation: CASSSLAGGPFSQETQYF.

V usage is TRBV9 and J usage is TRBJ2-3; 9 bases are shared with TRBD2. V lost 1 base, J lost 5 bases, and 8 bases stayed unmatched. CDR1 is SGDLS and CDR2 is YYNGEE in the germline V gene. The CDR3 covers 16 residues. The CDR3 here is CASSVPREGEGDTQYF. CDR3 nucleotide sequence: TGTGCCAGCAGCGTACCGCGGGAGGGAGAAGGAGATACGCAGTATTTT.

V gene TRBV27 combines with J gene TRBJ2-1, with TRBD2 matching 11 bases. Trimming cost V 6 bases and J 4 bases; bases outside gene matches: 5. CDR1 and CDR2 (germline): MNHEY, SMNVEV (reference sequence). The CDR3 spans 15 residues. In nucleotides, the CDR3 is TGTGCCAGCAGAATACTAGCGGGAGCGTACAATGAGCAGTTCTTC. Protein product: CASRILAGAYNEQFF.

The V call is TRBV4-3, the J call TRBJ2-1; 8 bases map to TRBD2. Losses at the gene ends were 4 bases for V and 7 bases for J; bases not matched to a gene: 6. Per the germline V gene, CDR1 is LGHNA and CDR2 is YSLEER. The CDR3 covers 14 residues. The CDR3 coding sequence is TGCGCCAGCAGCCCAAGCGGGAGTAGAAATGAGCAGTTCTTC. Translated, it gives CASSPSGSRNEQFF.

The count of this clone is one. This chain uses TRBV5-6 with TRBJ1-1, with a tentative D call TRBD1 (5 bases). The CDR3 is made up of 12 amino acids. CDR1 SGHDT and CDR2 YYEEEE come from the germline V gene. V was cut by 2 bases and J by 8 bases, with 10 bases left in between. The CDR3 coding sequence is TGTGCCAGCAGCTTTTCCGGGGACGAAGCTTTCTTT. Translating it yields CASSFSGDEAFF.

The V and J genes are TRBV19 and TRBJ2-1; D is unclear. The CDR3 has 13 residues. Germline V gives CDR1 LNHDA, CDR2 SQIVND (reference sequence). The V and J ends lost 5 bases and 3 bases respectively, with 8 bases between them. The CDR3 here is CASSLRIYNEQFF. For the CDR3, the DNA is TGTGCCAGTAGTCTCCGGATCTACAATGAGCAGTTCTTC.

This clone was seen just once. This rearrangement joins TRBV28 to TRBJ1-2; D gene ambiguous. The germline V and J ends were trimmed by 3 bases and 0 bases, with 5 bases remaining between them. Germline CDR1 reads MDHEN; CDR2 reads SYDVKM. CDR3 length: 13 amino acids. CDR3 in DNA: TGTGCCAGCAGTTTCCCCGCTAACTATGGCTACACCTTC. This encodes CASSFPANYGYTF.

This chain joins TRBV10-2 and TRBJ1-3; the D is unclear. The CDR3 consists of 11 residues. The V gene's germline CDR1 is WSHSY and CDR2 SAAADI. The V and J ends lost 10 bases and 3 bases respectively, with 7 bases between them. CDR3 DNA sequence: TGCGCCACCGAAGGTGGAAACACCATATATTTT. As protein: CATEGGNTIYF.

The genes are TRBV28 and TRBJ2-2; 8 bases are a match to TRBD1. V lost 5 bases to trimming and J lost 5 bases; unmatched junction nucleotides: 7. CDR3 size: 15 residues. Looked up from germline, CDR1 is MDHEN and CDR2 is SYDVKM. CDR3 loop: CASSPQGAVTGELFF. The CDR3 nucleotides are TGTGCCAGCAGTCCGCAGGGGGCGGTTACCGGGGAGCTGTTTTTT.

The DNA for the CDR3 is TGTGCCAGCAGCCCCCGACAGGTTAAGAACACTGAAGCTTTCTTT. Translation gives CASSPRQVKNTEAFF. The chain joins TRBV4-2 to TRBJ1-1; perhaps TRBD1 as D (6 bases). The CDR3 covers 15 residues. Trimming took 4 bases from V and 1 from J, leaving 13 bases between them. The germline V gene encodes CDR1 LGHNA and CDR2 YNFKEQ.

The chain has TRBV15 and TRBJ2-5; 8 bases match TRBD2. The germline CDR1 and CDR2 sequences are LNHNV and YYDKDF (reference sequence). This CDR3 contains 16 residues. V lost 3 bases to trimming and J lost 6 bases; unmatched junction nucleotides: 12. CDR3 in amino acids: CATSSFGREAVKTQYF. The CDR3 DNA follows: TGTGCCACCAGCAGCTTCGGGCGGGAGGCCGTGAAGACCCAGTACTTC.

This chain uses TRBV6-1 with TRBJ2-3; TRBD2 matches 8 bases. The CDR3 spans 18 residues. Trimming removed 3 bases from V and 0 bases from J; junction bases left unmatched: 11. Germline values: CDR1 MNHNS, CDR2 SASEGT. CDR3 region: CASSEPSGRPLSTDTQYF. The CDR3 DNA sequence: TGTGCCAGCAGTGAGCCGAGCGGGAGACCCCTTAGCACAGATACGCAGTATTTT.

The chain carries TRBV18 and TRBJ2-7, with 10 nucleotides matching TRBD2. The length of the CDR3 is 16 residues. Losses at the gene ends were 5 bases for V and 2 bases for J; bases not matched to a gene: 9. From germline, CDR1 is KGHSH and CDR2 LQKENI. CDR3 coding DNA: TGTGCCAGCTCAGCGACGGGACTAGCGCGCACCTACGAGCAGTACTTC. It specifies CASSATGLARTYEQYF.

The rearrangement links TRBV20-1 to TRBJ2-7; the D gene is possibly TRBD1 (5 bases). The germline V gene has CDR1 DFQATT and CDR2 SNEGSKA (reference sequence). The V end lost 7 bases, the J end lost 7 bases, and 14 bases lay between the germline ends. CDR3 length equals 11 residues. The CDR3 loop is CSVKQVWEQYF. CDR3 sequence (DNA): TGCAGTGTTAAACAGGTTTGGGAGCAGTACTTC.

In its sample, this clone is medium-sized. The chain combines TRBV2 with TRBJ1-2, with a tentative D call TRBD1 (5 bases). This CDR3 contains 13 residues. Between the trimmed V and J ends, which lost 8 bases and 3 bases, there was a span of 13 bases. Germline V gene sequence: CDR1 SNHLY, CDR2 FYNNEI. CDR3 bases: TGTGCCAGCTGGGACGGGAGCGACTATGGCTACACCTTC. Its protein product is CASWDGSDYGYTF.

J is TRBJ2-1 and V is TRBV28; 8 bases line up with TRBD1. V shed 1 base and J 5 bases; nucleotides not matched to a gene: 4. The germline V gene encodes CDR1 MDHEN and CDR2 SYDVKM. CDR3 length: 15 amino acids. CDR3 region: CASSLFGQGHNEQFF. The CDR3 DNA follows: TGTGCCAGCAGTTTATTTGGACAGGGACACAATGAGCAGTTCTTC. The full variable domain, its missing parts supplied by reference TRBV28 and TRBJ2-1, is DVKVTQSSRYLVKRTGEKVFLECVQDMDHENMFWYRQDPGLGLRLIYFSYDVKMKEKGDIPEGYSVSREKKERFSLILESASTNQTSMYLCASSLFGQGHNEQFFGPGTRLTVL.

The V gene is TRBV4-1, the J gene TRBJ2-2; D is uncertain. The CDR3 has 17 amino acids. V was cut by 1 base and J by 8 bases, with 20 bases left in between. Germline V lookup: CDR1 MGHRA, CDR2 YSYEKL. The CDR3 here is CASSQVPVPPLRGELFF. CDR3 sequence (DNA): TGCGCCAGCAGCCAAGTACCGGTTCCCCCCTTAAGGGGGGAGCTGTTTTTT.

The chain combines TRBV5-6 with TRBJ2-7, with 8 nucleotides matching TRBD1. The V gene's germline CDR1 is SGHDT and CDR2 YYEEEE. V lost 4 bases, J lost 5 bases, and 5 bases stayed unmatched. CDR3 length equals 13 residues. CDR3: CASSPPRGHEQYF. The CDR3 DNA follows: TGTGCCAGCAGCCCCCCCAGGGGGCACGAGCAGTACTTC.

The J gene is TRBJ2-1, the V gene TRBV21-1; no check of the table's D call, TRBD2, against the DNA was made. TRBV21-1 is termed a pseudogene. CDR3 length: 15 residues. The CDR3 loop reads CANCADRLDPNEQFF. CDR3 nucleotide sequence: TGTGCCAACTGTGCAGATCGCCTAGATCCAAATGAGCAGTTCTTC.

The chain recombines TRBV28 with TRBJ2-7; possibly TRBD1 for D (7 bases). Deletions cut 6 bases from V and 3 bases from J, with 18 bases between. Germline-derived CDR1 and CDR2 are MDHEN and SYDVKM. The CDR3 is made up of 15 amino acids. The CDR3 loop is CASSLRGASLYEQYF. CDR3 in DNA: TGTGCCAGCAGCCTCAGGGGGGCCTCCCTCTACGAGCAGTACTTC.